The 19 T cell receptor beta chains in this list originate from one sample, sequenced in a study of cytomegalovirus exposure and HLA in healthy donors. The PCR contained 60 Vbeta and 13 Jbeta primers. Assay used: immunoSEQ multiplex PCR; TCRdb lists only in-frame clones, some missing. In the table there are some 150,000 clones, less than 90% of which are singletons. Sequenced material: PBMCs. These receptors originate from a boy younger than 10 in good health and CMV-seronegative.

V and J are TRBV19 and TRBJ1-1; 9 nucleotides agree with TRBD1. The CDR3 contains 14 residues. V was pared by 5 bases and J by 6 bases, with 7 bases of the junction left unmatched. Germline loops: CDR1 LNHDA, CDR2 SQIVND (reference sequence). CDR3 in DNA: TGTGCCAGTAGTGTTTGGGACAGGGCTCCTGAAGCTTTCTTT. This sequence encodes CASSVWDRAPEAFF.

The chain has TRBV6-1 and TRBJ1-1; a possible D gene is TRBD1 (6 bases). Trimming left V 8 bases short and J 3 bases short, with 10 bases between. Germline-derived CDR1 and CDR2 are MNHNS and SASEGT. This CDR3 has 12 amino acids. The CDR3 nucleotides are TGTGCCAGCGGAGGGGGGGACACTGAAGCTTTCTTT. It encodes CASGGGDTEAFF.

The chain recombines TRBV6-5 with TRBJ2-7; D may be TRBD2 (5 bases). The CDR3 length is 14 residues. Trimming removed 6 bases from V and 0 bases from J, with 12 bases in between. The germline V gene has CDR1 MNHEY and CDR2 SVGAGI. CDR3 sequence (DNA): TGTGCCAGCAGCGAAAACCGGGACTCCTACGAGCAGTACTTC. As protein: CASSENRDSYEQYF.

The CDR3 here is CASSWWTALEETQYF. As DNA, the CDR3 is TGTGCCAGCAGCTGGTGGACAGCACTGGAAGAGACCCAGTACTTC. The chain combines TRBV7-6 with TRBJ2-5, with D possibly TRBD1 on 6 matching bases. The CDR3 extends over 15 amino acids. The V gene lost 4 bases and the J gene lost 3 bases, with 15 bases spanning the gap. From germline, CDR1 is SGHVS and CDR2 FNYEAQ.

Notes on this clone: Germline and junction disagree at one end, which may indicate a read error. This chain connects TRBV7-9 to TRBJ1-3; D unresolved. This CDR3 spans 13 amino acids. Looked up from germline, CDR1 is SEHNR and CDR2 is FQNEAQ (reference sequence). CDR3 bases: TGTTCCAGCAGCCGACTCCCTGGAAACACCATATATTTT. Its protein is CSSSRLPGNTIYF.

The J gene is TRBJ2-1, the V gene TRBV4-1, with 7 bases aligning to TRBD1. V lost 0 bases, J lost 3 bases, and 8 bases stayed unmatched. The CDR3 length is 17 residues. Germline assignment: CDR1 MGHRA and CDR2 YSYEKL. The CDR3 sequence: CASSQDSVGGVYNEQFF. In DNA form, the CDR3 reads TGCGCCAGCAGCCAAGATTCGGTAGGGGGCGTCTACAATGAGCAGTTCTTC.

CDR3 loop: CSGAGSVGYTF. CDR3 nucleotides: TGCAGCGGAGCGGGGAGTGTGGGCTACACCTTC. The chain has TRBV29-1 and TRBJ1-2; D ambiguous. The CDR3 has 11 amino acids. CDR1 and CDR2 from the germline V gene are SQVTM and ANQGSEA. V was clipped by 7 bases and J by 8 bases, with 14 bases between them. The complete variable domain, with remaining parts taken from reference TRBV29-1 and TRBJ1-2, reads SAVISQKPSRDICQRGTSLTIQCQVDSQVTMMFWYRQQPGQSLTLIATANQGSEATYESGFVIDKFPISRPNLTFSTLTVSNMSPEDSSIYLCSGAGSVGYTFGSGTRLTVV.

The J gene is TRBJ2-3, the V gene TRBV25-1; 8 nucleotides line up with TRBD1. This CDR3 is built from 17 residues. Per the germline V gene, CDR1 is MGHDK and CDR2 is SYGVNS. With V trimmed by 1 base and J by 6 bases, 12 bases remained unmatched. The CDR3 reads CASSESGRDRTHDTQYF. The CDR3 DNA reads TGTGCCAGCAGTGAATCCGGCCGGGACAGGACTCATGATACGCAGTATTTT. The whole variable domain, remainder taken from reference TRBV25-1 and TRBJ2-3, is EADIYQTPRYLVIGTGKKITLECSQTMGHDKMYWYQQDPGMELHLIHYSYGVNSTEKGDLSSESTVSRIRTEHFPLTLESARPSHTSQYLCASSESGRDRTHDTQYFGPGTRLTVL.

This clone is a singleton in its sample. V gene TRBV27 combines with J gene TRBJ1-6, with D possibly TRBD1 on 5 matching bases. The CDR3 contains 14 residues. CDR1 and CDR2 from the germline V gene are MNHEY and SMNVEV (reference sequence). The V end lost 7 bases, the J end lost 4 bases, and 11 bases lay between the germline ends. The chain's CDR3 is CASTPTVYNSPLHF. Written as DNA, the CDR3 is TGTGCCAGCACTCCGACAGTTTATAATTCACCCCTCCACTTT.

This rearrangement joins TRBV5-8 to TRBJ1-2; 10 bases align to TRBD1. The CDR3 is 13 amino acids. The germline gives CDR1 SGHTS, CDR2 YDEGEE. V dropped 3 bases and J dropped 10; count of bases not matched to a gene: 6. This CDR3 is CASSYGTGVYYTF. The CDR3 nucleotides are TGTGCCAGCAGCTACGGGACAGGGGTGTACTACACCTTC.

This chain connects TRBV15 to TRBJ1-5; 9 nucleotides align to TRBD1. V shed 1 base and J 2 bases; nucleotides not matched to a gene: 0. Germline CDR1 reads LNHNV; CDR2 reads YYDKDF (reference sequence). This CDR3 has 15 residues. In DNA, the CDR3 is TGTGCCACCAGCAGAGGGACAGGGGGCAATCAGCCCCAGCATTTT. Protein product: CATSRGTGGNQPQHF.

The chain employs TRBV5-6 and TRBJ2-1; TRBD2 matches at 8 bases. CDR3 length: 18 residues. Trimming took 0 bases from V and 5 from J; bases not matched to a gene: 13. Germline lookup yields CDR1 SGHDT and CDR2 YYEEEE. CDR3 sequence (DNA): TGTGCCAGCAGCTTGGGGGCCTTCGCGAGCGGGAGACACAATGAGCAGTTCTTC. Translated: CASSLGAFASGRHNEQFF.

The chain carries TRBV5-4 and TRBJ2-5; 8 bases map to TRBD1. Unmatched junction bases numbered 6, after V lost 4 bases and J lost 4 bases. Germline CDR1 and CDR2: SGHNT and YYREEE (reference sequence). The CDR3 runs to 14 residues. The CDR3 protein is CASSLGQGRETQYF. The CDR3 nucleotides read TGTGCCAGCAGCCTCGGACAGGGACGAGAGACCCAGTACTTC. Full variable domain (missing parts from reference TRBV5-4 and TRBJ2-5): ETGVTQSPTHLIKTRGQQVTLRCSSQSGHNTVSWYQQALGQGPQFIFQYYREEENGRGNFPPRFSGLQFPNYSSELNVNALELDDSALYLCASSLGQGRETQYFGPGTRLLVL.

This sequence joins TRBV5-1 and TRBJ2-3; TRBD2 matches 11 bases. CDR1 SGHRS and CDR2 YFSETQ come from the germline V gene. The CDR3 totals 17 residues. The ends lost 5 bases at V and 3 bases at J; junction bases unmatched: 11. The CDR3 sequence is CASSKTQLAGATDTQYF. The CDR3, as DNA: TGCGCCAGCAGTAAAACCCAACTAGCGGGGGCAACAGATACGCAGTATTTT.

The chain is built from TRBV19 and TRBJ2-4, with 7 bases matching TRBD2. Germline CDR1 reads LNHDA; CDR2 reads SQIVND (reference sequence). Trimming took 9 bases from V and 8 from J; bases not matched to a gene: 7. The CDR3 length is 12 residues. The CDR3, as DNA: TGTGCCAGCTCCGGGGGGACGGACATTCAGTACTTC. This translates into CASSGGTDIQYF.

The CDR3 nucleotides are TGTGCCAGCAGCTTAGATGTTGGGACAGGGGGTTTGAATAACTATGGCTACACCTTC. Its protein is CASSLDVGTGGLNNYGYTF. This chain joins TRBV11-2 and TRBJ1-2; 11 nucleotides align to TRBD1. The V and J ends lost 0 bases and 1 base, in that order; junction bases with no gene match: 10. CDR1 and CDR2 (germline): SGHAT, FQNNGV. CDR3 length: 19 amino acids.

The V call is TRBV7-6, the J call TRBJ1-4; TRBD1 matches 7 bases. The CDR3 is made up of 19 amino acids. CDR1 and CDR2 (germline): SGHVS, FNYEAQ. The junction had 21 bases not matched to a gene; V was cut back by 5 bases and J by 6 bases. The CDR3 bases are TGTGCCAGCAGCCCTTTCCTGGACAGGTTCCGGTCGTTTTATGAAAAACTGTTTTTT. Translated: CASSPFLDRFRSFYEKLFF.

The chain links TRBV7-8 to TRBJ2-3; a weak D match, TRBD2 (5 bases). Trimming removed 2 bases at V and 0 bases at J, with 9 bases between. Looked up from germline, CDR1 is SGHVS and CDR2 is FQNEAQ. CDR3 length: 15 residues. DNA for the CDR3: TGTGCCAGCAGCTTATTTGAGCGGAGCACAGATACGCAGTATTTT. It specifies CASSLFERSTDTQYF.

J is TRBJ2-7 and V is TRBV7-2, with D possibly being TRBD2 (5 bases). This CDR3 spans 16 amino acids. From germline, CDR1 is SGHTA and CDR2 FQGNSA. Trimming removed 4 bases at V and 6 bases at J, with 22 bases between. The CDR3 DNA reads TGTGCCAGCAGCTCCCTACTAGACCTACTTCTATCCGAGCAGTACTTC. Its translation is CASSSLLDLLLSEQYF.